The clone carrying this T cell receptor (beta chain) appeared a few times. Its specificity is unknown. The source of the sample is a study of T cell repertoires in cytomegalovirus infection. MiXCR, applied by TCRdb to the reads, yields one record per CDR3 protein. The top ten hold around 64% of the sample, which has about 220,000 distinct CDR3 sequences, 35% to 45% seen once. CDR1 is DFQATT, CDR2 SNEGSKA, per germline (reference sequence). This CDR3 comprises 15 residues. Trimming took 4 bases from V and 8 from J, leaving 24 bases between them. Sequences were derived from CD8+ T cells from cultured PBMCs, sampled from culture after CMV antigen stimulation. The receptor was isolated from a human donor in good health (CMV status not recorded). Some clones in this sample may be carry-over from other donors' samples. The chain couples TRBV20-1 to TRBJ2-7; D perhaps matches TRBD1 (6 bases). CDR3 protein: CSATAPSEQGFKQYF. The CDR3 nucleotides are TGCAGTGCTACAGCACCATCGGAGCAGGGGTTCAAGCAGTACTTC.